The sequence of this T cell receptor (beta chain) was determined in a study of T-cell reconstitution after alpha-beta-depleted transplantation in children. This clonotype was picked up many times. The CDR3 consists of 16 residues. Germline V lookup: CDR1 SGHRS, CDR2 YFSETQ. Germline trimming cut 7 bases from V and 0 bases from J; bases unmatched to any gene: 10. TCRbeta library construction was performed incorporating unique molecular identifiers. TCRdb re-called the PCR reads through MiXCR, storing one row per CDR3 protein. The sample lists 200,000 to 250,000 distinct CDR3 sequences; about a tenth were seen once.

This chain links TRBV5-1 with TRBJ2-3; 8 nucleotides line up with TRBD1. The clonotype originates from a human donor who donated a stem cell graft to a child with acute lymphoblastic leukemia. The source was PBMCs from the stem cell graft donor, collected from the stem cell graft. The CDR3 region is CASGQGLLSSTDTQYF. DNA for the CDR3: TGCGCCAGCGGACAGGGTCTACTATCTAGCACAGATACGCAGTATTTT.